The 30 T cell receptor beta chains below were found in one sample sequenced in a study of cytomegalovirus exposure and HLA in healthy donors. The PCR made use of 60 Vbeta and 13 Jbeta primers. Assay: immunoSEQ multiplex PCR; the TCRdb copy retains only in-frame clones and omits some. The table lists around 100,000 clones, 78% of them singletons. The sequenced sample was PBMCs. These receptors came from a male donor in good health and CMV-seropositive.

This chain connects TRBV30 to TRBJ2-3; 9 nucleotides agree with TRBD1. Unmatched junction bases numbered 3, after V lost 3 bases and J lost 5 bases. From germline, CDR1 is GTSNPN and CDR2 SVGIG (reference sequence). CDR3 length equals 13 residues. CDR3 sequence (DNA): TGTGCCTGGAGAACAGGGGGCGTAGATACGCAGTATTTT. Translated: CAWRTGGVDTQYF.

The rearrangement uses TRBV5-1 and TRBJ2-5, with TRBD2 matching over 10 bases. The germline V gene encodes CDR1 SGHRS and CDR2 YFSETQ. The ends lost 2 bases at V and 5 bases at J; junction bases unmatched: 9. The CDR3 runs 16 residues. The CDR3 DNA follows: TGCGCCAGCAGCTTCTGGCCTAGCGGGAGAGATGAGACCCAGTACTTC. It yields the protein CASSFWPSGRDETQYF.

The chain has TRBV29-1 and TRBJ2-7; TRBD1 matches 10 bases. The germline CDR1 and CDR2 sequences are SQVTM and ANQGSEA. The V and J ends lost 1 base and 2 bases, in that order; junction bases with no gene match: 2. This CDR3 comprises 14 residues. The CDR3 nucleotides read TGCAGCGTTGAAGGGGGGACAGGGGCCTACGAGCAGTACTTC. Its translation is CSVEGGTGAYEQYF.

The chain recombines TRBV28 with TRBJ2-4; possibly TRBD2 for D (6 bases). This CDR3 spans 14 amino acids. V dropped 6 bases and J dropped 0 bases, with 9 bases sitting between them. CDR1 is MDHEN and CDR2 is SYDVKM in the germline V gene. The CDR3 region has the DNA TGTGCCAGCAGGCGGGGCCTAGCCAAAAACATTCAGTACTTC. Residues: CASRRGLAKNIQYF.

This clone was seen more than once but under ten times. The V and J genes are TRBV7-4 and TRBJ2-7, with a weak D call TRBD2 (5 bases). Trimming took off 5 bases at V and 3 bases at J, with 17 bases between the two ends. The length of the CDR3 is 15 residues. CDR1 is SGHVT and CDR2 is SQSDAQ in the germline V gene. The CDR3 DNA follows: TGTGCCAGCAGCCTAGGTGCGGGTTTATGCTACGAGCAGTACTTC. Protein product: CASSLGAGLCYEQYF.

The chain carries TRBV11-1 and TRBJ2-1; 9 positions match TRBD1. Trimming took 2 bases from V and 4 from J; bases not matched to a gene: 6. In germline, CDR1 is SGHAT, CDR2 FQDESV (reference sequence). This CDR3 comprises 16 residues. This CDR3 is CASSLFRGQGYNEQFF. The DNA for the CDR3 is TGTGCCAGCAGCTTATTTAGGGGACAGGGATACAATGAGCAGTTCTTC.

The chain recombines TRBV9 with TRBJ2-4, with 7 bases matching TRBD2. Germline trimming cut 7 bases from V and 0 bases from J; bases unmatched to any gene: 13. Germline lookup yields CDR1 SGDLS and CDR2 YYNGEE. The CDR3 is 17 amino acids. The CDR3 DNA reads TGTGCCAGCCCCCTCGGAGGGGAGCGGGGAGCCAAAAACATTCAGTACTTC. Translated, it gives CASPLGGERGAKNIQYF.

This clone has just a few counts. The chain couples TRBV6-6 to TRBJ1-1, with TRBD1 matching over 8 bases. CDR3 length: 13 amino acids. CDR1 is MNHNY and CDR2 is SVGAGI in the germline V gene (reference sequence). Trimming at V came to 4 bases and at J to 5 bases, leaving 3 bases not matched to a gene. The CDR3: CASSSDRGTEAFF. The CDR3 DNA reads as TGTGCCAGCAGTTCCGACAGGGGAACTGAAGCTTTCTTT.

CDR3 loop: CASSSYRTSGYNEQFF. DNA for the CDR3: TGTGCCAGCAGCTCCTACCGGACTAGCGGTTACAATGAGCAGTTCTTC. The chain carries TRBV7-9 and TRBJ2-1; 10 bases map to TRBD2. Germline V gene lookup returns CDR1 SEHNR and CDR2 FQNEAQ (reference sequence). After removal of 4 bases from V and 4 bases from J, the junction contained 7 bases not matched to a gene. This CDR3 comprises 16 residues.

The chain carries TRBV1 and TRBJ1-5; no check of the table's D call, TRBD1, against the DNA was made. TRBV1 is designated a pseudogene. The CDR3 covers 18 residues. The CDR3 nucleotides read TGCACCAGCAGCCATTCCGCCTGGGACAGCCAAGGCAATCAGCCCCAGCATTTT. Translated, it gives CTSSHSAWDSQGNQPQHF.

The chain is built from TRBV5-1 and TRBJ2-7, with 7 bases matching TRBD2. Germline CDR1 reads SGHRS; CDR2 reads YFSETQ. The CDR3 spans 16 residues. Trimming took 3 bases from V and 1 from J; bases not matched to a gene: 10. CDR3 nucleotides: TGCGCCAGCAGCTGGGGGGGAGCCGGGTGGTCCTACGAGCAGTACTTC. Protein product: CASSWGGAGWSYEQYF. Drawing the rest from reference TRBV5-1 and TRBJ2-7, the complete variable domain is KAGVTQTPRYLIKTRGQQVTLSCSPISGHRSVSWYQQTPGQGLQFLFEYFSETQRNKGNFPGRFSGRQFSNSRSEMNVSTLELGDSALYLCASSWGGAGWSYEQYFGPGTRLTVT.

The gene calls are TRBV30 and TRBJ1-1, with unresolved D. Trimming shortened V by 0 bases and J by 1 base, and 15 bases separated the two germline ends. Germline-derived CDR1 and CDR2 are GTSNPN and SVGIG (reference sequence). The CDR3 is made up of 16 amino acids. DNA of the CDR3: TGTGCCTGGAGTGTACTTGAGGGAGCGCCGAACACTGAAGCTTTCTTT. Translation: CAWSVLEGAPNTEAFF.

The CDR3 nucleotides read TGTGCCAGTAGTATAGAAGAGGGCCTAGGGTATGGCTACACCTTC. Translation gives CASSIEEGLGYGYTF. The V and J genes are TRBV19 and TRBJ1-2; no reliable D call. With 0 bases removed from V and 5 bases from J, the gap between germline ends came to 13 bases. In germline, CDR1 is LNHDA, CDR2 SQIVND (reference sequence). This CDR3 contains 15 residues.

The chain couples TRBV7-9 to TRBJ1-4; 7 positions match TRBD1. The CDR3 sequence is 17 residues long. The germline V gene has CDR1 SEHNR and CDR2 FQNEAQ (reference sequence). J gave up 6 bases and V 4 bases, and 14 bases lay outside the gene matches. The CDR3 coding sequence is TGTGCCAGCAGCTCAACAGAAATAGGGGACAGTTATGAAAAACTGTTTTTT. Translation: CASSSTEIGDSYEKLFF.

The rearrangement uses TRBV20-1 and TRBJ2-1; 7 positions match TRBD2. Germline V gene lookup returns CDR1 DFQATT and CDR2 SNEGSKA (reference sequence). The CDR3 runs 11 residues. V lost 6 bases, J lost 7 bases, and 3 bases stayed unmatched. This chain's CDR3 is CSAWRGNEQFF. The CDR3 bases are TGCAGTGCCTGGCGGGGGAATGAGCAGTTCTTC.

The V gene is TRBV10-1, the J gene TRBJ2-1, with 11 bases lining up with TRBD2. The ends lost 4 bases at V and 5 bases at J; junction bases unmatched: 4. The germline CDR1 and CDR2 sequences are WNHNN and SYGVQD (reference sequence). This CDR3 comprises 15 residues. DNA for the CDR3: TGCGCCAGCAGTGCCAAGACTAGCGGGAACAATGAGCAGTTCTTC. Its protein product is CASSAKTSGNNEQFF.

This clone was seen a few times. The chain uses TRBV6-5 and TRBJ2-1, with D unclear. The ends were cut back, 4 bases at V and 0 bases at J, with 7 bases in the middle. Germline CDR1 MNHEY, CDR2 SVGAGI. This CDR3 region has 14 residues. This CDR3 is CASSFASSYNEQFF. The CDR3 DNA is TGTGCCAGCAGTTTCGCGAGCTCCTACAATGAGCAGTTCTTC.

V usage is TRBV27 and J usage is TRBJ1-1; 9 bases map to TRBD1. This CDR3 contains 13 residues. Trimming removed 2 bases from V and 7 bases from J; junction bases left unmatched: 2. Germline assignment: CDR1 MNHEY and CDR2 SMNVEV (reference sequence). The CDR3 DNA follows: TGTGCCAGCAGTTTAGGGACAGGGATTGAAGCTTTCTTT. Encoded protein: CASSLGTGIEAFF.

The CDR3: CASSELGDHRNTIYF. As DNA, the CDR3 is TGTGCCAGCAGTGAATTAGGGGATCACAGAAACACCATATATTTT. This chain uses TRBV2 with TRBJ1-3; TRBD1 might be the D (5 bases). The CDR3 loop spans 15 amino acids. Germline V gene data show CDR1 as SNHLY and CDR2 as FYNNEI. The V end was cut by 2 bases, the J end by 5 bases, with 13 bases between.

The sample holds many counts of this clone. The CDR3 spells CASSLGLAGDIQYF. For the CDR3, the DNA is TGTGCCAGCAGCTTGGGGCTAGCGGGGGACATTCAGTACTTC. This chain connects TRBV13 to TRBJ2-4, with TRBD2 matching over 10 bases. Germline V CDR1 and CDR2: PRHDT, FYEKMQ (reference sequence). V was clipped by 3 bases and J by 8 bases; unmatched bases: 4. The CDR3 totals 14 residues.

This chain connects TRBV19 to TRBJ1-2; D unclear. Trimming left V 0 bases short and J 8 bases short, with 16 bases between. The CDR3 extends over 15 amino acids. Looked up from germline, CDR1 is LNHDA and CDR2 is SQIVND (reference sequence). CDR3 bases: TGTGCCAGTAGTATAGAGCTCAGGAGGCCCCTAGGCTACACCTTC. Its translation is CASSIELRRPLGYTF.

V is TRBV4-1 and J is TRBJ2-1; TRBD2 is a possible D gene (6 bases). With 9 bases removed from V and 2 bases from J, the gap between germline ends came to 17 bases. This CDR3 spans 15 amino acids. The germline V gene encodes CDR1 MGHRA and CDR2 YSYEKL. CDR3 coding DNA: TGCGCCAGTGAAGCGGGTCAGGGACCCTACAATGAGCAGTTCTTC. Amino acid sequence: CASEAGQGPYNEQFF.

The chain carries TRBV9 and TRBJ1-1; 7 positions agree with TRBD1. Germline lookup yields CDR1 SGDLS and CDR2 YYNGEE. The CDR3 consists of 16 residues. V lost 2 bases and J lost 6; bases outside the gene matches: 13. Here the CDR3 DNA reads TGTGCCAGCAGCGTGAGGGACAGCGCGGCTGGGGCTGAAGCTTTCTTT. It yields the protein CASSVRDSAAGAEAFF. Full variable domain (outside the CDR3, taken from reference TRBV9 and TRBJ1-1): DSGVTQTPKHLITATGQRVTLRCSPRSGDLSVYWYQQSLDQGLQFLIQYYNGEERAKGNILERFSAQQFPDLHSELNLSSLELGDSALYFCASSVRDSAAGAEAFFGQGTRLTVV.

The chain couples TRBV28 to TRBJ2-7; 9 nucleotides agree with TRBD1. With V trimmed by 5 bases and J by 3 bases, 5 bases remained unmatched. The CDR3 runs 14 residues. Germline V lookup: CDR1 MDHEN, CDR2 SYDVKM. CDR3 DNA: TGTGCCAGCAGTCTGGGACAGGGCCACTACGAGCAGTACTTC. Encoded protein: CASSLGQGHYEQYF.

V is TRBV5-4 and J is TRBJ2-5; 15 bases are shared with TRBD2. This CDR3 has 19 amino acids. The junction had 15 bases not matched to a gene; V was cut back by 4 bases and J by 5 bases. Per germline, CDR1 SGHNT and CDR2 YYREEE (reference sequence). CDR3 sequence: CASSTQGLAGGRIWETQYF. DNA for the CDR3: TGTGCCAGCAGCACCCAGGGACTAGCGGGAGGAAGAATTTGGGAGACCCAGTACTTC.

Only one count was recorded for this clone. The genes are TRBV5-1 and TRBJ2-5, with 9 positions matching TRBD1. Germline lookup yields CDR1 SGHRS and CDR2 YFSETQ. The CDR3 consists of 16 residues. J gave up 4 bases and V 4 bases, and 11 bases lay outside the gene matches. DNA for the CDR3: TGCGCCAGCAGCCAACCGGGACAGGGAATGGTAGAGACCCAGTACTTC. Its translation is CASSQPGQGMVETQYF.

V usage is TRBV28 and J usage is TRBJ2-7; possibly TRBD1 for D (6 bases). Trimming removed 3 bases from V and 2 bases from J, with 11 bases in between. CDR1 MDHEN and CDR2 SYDVKM come from the germline V gene. The CDR3 length is 14 residues. The CDR3 protein is CASSFLDSPYEQYF. CDR3 sequence (DNA): TGTGCCAGCAGTTTCCTGGACAGCCCCTACGAGCAGTACTTC.

The chain uses TRBV7-3 and TRBJ2-7; D is possibly TRBD1 (6 bases). This CDR3 has 16 residues. Trimming took off 4 bases at V and 0 bases at J, with 16 bases between the two ends. Germline CDR1 reads SGHTA; CDR2 reads FQGTGA. The CDR3 region has the DNA TGTGCCAGCAGCTCCAGGAAAGGACAGCTCTCCTACGAGCAGTACTTC. It specifies CASSSRKGQLSYEQYF.

This chain uses TRBV5-4 with TRBJ2-3, with a weak D call TRBD1 (6 bases). V lost 3 bases, J lost 6 bases, and 23 bases lay in between. Germline V gene data show CDR1 as SGHNT and CDR2 as YYREEE (reference sequence). The CDR3 loop spans 17 amino acids. CDR3 sequence reads: CASSSARQGSRRDTQYF. The CDR3 DNA is TGTGCCAGCAGCTCCGCGAGGCAGGGGTCCAGGCGGGATACGCAGTATTTT.

The CDR3 loop reads CATSRDRGGEQYF. The CDR3 nucleotides read TGTGCCACCAGCAGAGATCGCGGCGGGGAGCAGTACTTC. This chain joins TRBV15 and TRBJ2-7, with D tentatively TRBD2 (5 bases). This CDR3 is 13 amino acids long. Trimming took off 0 bases at V and 7 bases at J, with 10 bases between the two ends. Germline V gene sequence: CDR1 LNHNV, CDR2 YYDKDF (reference sequence).